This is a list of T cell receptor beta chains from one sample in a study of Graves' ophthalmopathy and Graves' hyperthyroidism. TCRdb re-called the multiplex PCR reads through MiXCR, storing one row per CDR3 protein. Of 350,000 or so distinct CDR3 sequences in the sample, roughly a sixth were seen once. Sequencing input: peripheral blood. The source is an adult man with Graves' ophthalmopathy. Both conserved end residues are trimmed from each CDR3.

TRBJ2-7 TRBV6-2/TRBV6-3 ASSSEAGTDTEQY
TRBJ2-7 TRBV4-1 ASSQDPRPSYEQY
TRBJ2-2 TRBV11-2 ASSKDRNTGELF
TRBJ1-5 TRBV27 ASRHGGGRGNQPQH
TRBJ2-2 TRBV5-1 ASSGRTSGIRTGELF
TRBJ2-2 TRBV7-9 ASSLLSTGELF
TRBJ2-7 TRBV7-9 ASSLGFFEQY
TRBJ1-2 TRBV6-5 ASSYGTGCGYGYT
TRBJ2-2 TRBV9 ASSVRAGAANTGELF
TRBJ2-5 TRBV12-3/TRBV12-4 ASSLYRGETQY
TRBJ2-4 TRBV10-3 AISESPYIQY
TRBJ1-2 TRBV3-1 ASSHPGTYGYT
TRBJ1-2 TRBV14 ASSQDEGIGGYT
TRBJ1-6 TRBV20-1 SARGPGEYNSPLH
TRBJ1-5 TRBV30 AWDRGNQPQH
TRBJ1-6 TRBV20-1 SAREGGLSPLH
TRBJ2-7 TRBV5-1 ASSSQGYEQY
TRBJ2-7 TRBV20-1 SARPGTALSYEQY
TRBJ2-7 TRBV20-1 SARRTEEEQY
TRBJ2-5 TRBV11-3 ATLLLAGEGETQY
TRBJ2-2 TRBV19 ASISSANTGELF
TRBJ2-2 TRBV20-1 SARASSGVNTGELF
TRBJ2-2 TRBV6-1 ASRDVGRINTGELF
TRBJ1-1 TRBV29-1 SVEKGLNTEAF
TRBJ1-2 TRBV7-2 ASSPGTPNYGYT
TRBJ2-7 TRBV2 ASKKGFSYEQS
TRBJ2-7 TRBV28 ASSLSTYEQY
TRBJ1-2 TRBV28 ASTSAFYGYT
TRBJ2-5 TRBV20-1 SARARDRGFETQY